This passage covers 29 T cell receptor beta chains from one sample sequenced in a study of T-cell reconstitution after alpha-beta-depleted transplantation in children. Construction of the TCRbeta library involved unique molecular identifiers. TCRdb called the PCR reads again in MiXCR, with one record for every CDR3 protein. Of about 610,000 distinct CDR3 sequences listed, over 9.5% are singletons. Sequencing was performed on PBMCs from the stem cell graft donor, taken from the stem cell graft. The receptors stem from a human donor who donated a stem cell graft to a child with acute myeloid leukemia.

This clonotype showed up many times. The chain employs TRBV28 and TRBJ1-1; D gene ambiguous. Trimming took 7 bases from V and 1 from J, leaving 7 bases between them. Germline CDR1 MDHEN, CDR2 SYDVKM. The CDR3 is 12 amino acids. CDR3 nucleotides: TGTGCCAGCATCCGCCGGAACACTGAAGCTTTCTTT. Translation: CASIRRNTEAFF.

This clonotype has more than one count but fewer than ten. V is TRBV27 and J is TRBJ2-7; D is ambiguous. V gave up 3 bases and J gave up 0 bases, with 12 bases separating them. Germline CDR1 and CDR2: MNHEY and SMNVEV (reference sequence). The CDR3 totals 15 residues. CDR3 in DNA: TGTGCCAGCAGTTTGATAGGGCCCAGCTCCTACGAGCAGTACTTC. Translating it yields CASSLIGPSSYEQYF.

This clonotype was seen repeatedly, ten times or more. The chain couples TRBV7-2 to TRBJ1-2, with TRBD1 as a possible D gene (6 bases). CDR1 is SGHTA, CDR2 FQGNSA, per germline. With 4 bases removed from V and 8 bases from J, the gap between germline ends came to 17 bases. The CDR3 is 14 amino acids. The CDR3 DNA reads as TGTGCCAGCAGCTCGGCAGGGGAAGTTTCGGGCTACACCTTC. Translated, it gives CASSSAGEVSGYTF. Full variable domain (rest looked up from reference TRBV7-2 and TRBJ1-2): GAGVSQSPSNKVTEKGKDVELRCDPISGHTALYWYRQSLGQGLEFLIYFQGNSAPDKSGLPSDRFSAERTGGSVSTLTIQRTQQEDSAVYLCASSSAGEVSGYTFGSGTRLTVV.

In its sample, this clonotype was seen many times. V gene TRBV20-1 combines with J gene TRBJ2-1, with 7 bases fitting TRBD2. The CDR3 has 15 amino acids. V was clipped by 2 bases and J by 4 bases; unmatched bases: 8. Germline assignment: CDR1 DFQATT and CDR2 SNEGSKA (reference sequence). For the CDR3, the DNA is TGCAGTGCTAGAAAGAGCGGGATAAGATACAATGAGCAGTTCTTC. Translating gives CSARKSGIRYNEQFF.

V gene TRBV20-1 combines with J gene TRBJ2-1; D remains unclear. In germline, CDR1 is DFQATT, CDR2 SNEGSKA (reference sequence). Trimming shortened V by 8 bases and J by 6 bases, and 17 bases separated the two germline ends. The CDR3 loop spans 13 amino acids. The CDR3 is CSPFLGMVNEQFF. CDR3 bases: TGCAGTCCTTTTCTAGGAATGGTCAATGAGCAGTTCTTC.

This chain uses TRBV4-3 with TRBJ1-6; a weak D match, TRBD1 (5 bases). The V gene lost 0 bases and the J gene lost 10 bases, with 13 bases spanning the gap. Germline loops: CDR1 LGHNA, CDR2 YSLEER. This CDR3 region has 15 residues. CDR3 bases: TGCGCCAGCAGCCAAGACGGGGGGTACGCCTCACCCCTCCACTTT. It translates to CASSQDGGYASPLHF.

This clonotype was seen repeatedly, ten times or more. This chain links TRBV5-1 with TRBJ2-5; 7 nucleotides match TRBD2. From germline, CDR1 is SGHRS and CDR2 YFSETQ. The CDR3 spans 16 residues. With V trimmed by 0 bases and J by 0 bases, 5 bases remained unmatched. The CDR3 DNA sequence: TGCGCCAGCAGCTTGGCTAGCGGAGCGTACCAAGAGACCCAGTACTTC. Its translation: CASSLASGAYQETQYF.

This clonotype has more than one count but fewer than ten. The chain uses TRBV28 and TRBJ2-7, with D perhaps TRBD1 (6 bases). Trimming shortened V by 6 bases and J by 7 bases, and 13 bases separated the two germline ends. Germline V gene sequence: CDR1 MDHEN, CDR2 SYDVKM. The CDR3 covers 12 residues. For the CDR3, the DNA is TGTGCCAGCAGGGACAGCCTGTGGGAGCAGTACTTC. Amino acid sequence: CASRDSLWEQYF. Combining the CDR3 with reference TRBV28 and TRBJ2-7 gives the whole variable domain DVKVTQSSRYLVKRTGEKVFLECVQDMDHENMFWYRQDPGLGLRLIYFSYDVKMKEKGDIPEGYSVSREKKERFSLILESASTNQTSMYLCASRDSLWEQYFGPGTRLTVT.

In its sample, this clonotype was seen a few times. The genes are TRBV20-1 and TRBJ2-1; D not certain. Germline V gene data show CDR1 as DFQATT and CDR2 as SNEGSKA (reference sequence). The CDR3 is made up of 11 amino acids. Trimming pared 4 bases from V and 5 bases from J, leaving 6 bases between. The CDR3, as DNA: TGCAGTGCTACATTAAACAATGAGCAGTTCTTC. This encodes CSATLNNEQFF.

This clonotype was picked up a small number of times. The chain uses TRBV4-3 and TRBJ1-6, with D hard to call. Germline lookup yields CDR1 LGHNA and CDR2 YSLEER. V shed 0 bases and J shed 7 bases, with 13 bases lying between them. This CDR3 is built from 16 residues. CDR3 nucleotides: TGCGCCAGCAGCCAAGAGTTGGGATTAGGGAATTCACCCCTCCACTTT. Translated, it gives CASSQELGLGNSPLHF.

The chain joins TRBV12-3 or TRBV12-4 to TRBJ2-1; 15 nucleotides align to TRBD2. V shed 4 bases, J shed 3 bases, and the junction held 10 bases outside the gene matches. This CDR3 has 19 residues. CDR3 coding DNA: TGTGCCAGCAGTTCCGCTACCCGGACTAGCGGGAGGGTCTACAATGAGCAGTTCTTC. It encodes CASSSATRTSGRVYNEQFF.

The CDR3 coding sequence is TGTGCCAGCAGTTTCGGGAGGGTCGACAATGAGCAGTTCTTC. Encoded protein: CASSFGRVDNEQFF. V gene TRBV12-3 or TRBV12-4 combines with J gene TRBJ2-1; 8 nucleotides agree with TRBD2. CDR3 length: 14 amino acids. Trimming removed 3 bases from V and 5 bases from J; junction bases left unmatched: 3.

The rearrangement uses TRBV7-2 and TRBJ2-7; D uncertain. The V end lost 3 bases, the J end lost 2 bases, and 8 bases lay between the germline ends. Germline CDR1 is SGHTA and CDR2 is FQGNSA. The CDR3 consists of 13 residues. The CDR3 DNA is TGTGCCAGCAGCTTCCGGGCCGCCTACGAGCAGTACTTC. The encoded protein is CASSFRAAYEQYF.

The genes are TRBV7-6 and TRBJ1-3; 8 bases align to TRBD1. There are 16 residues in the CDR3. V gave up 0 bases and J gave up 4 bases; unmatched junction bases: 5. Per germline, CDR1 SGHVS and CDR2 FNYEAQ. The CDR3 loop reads CASSLALDREGNTIYF. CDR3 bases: TGTGCCAGCAGCTTAGCGTTGGACAGGGAAGGAAACACCATATATTTT.

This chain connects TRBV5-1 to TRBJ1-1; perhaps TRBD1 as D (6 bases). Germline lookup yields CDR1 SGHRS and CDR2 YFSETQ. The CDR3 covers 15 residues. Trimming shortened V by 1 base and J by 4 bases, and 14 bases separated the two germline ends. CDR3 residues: CASSLSGGASTEAFF. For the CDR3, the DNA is TGCGCCAGCAGCTTGTCGGGGGGGGCTAGCACTGAAGCTTTCTTT.

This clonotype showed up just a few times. The CDR3 reads CSVAATGAYEQYF. CDR3 DNA: TGCAGCGTGGCCGCCACAGGGGCCTACGAGCAGTACTTC. This chain links TRBV29-1 with TRBJ2-7, with TRBD1 matching over 7 bases. The CDR3 loop spans 13 amino acids. J gave up 2 bases and V 6 bases, and 7 bases lay outside the gene matches. Germline V gene lookup returns CDR1 SQVTM and CDR2 ANQGSEA.

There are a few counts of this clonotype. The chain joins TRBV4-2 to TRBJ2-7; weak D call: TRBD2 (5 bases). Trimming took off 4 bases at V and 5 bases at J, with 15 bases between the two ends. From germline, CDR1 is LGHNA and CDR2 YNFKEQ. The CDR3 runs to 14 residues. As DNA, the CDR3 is TGTGCCAGCAGCCTTACTAGTTCTCCAAACGAGCAGTACTTC. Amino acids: CASSLTSSPNEQYF.

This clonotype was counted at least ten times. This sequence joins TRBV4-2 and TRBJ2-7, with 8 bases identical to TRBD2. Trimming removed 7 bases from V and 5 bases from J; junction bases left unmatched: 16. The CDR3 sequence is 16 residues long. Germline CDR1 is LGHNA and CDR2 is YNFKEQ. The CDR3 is CASNLWSERERNEQYF. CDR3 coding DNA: TGTGCCAGCAATTTGTGGTCCGAGCGGGAGAGAAACGAGCAGTACTTC.

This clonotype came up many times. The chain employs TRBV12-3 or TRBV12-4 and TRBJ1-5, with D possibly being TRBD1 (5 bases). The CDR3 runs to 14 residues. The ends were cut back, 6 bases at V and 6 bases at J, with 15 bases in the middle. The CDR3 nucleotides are TGTGCCAGCAGCCCTCGGGGGGGAGGTCAGCCCCAGCATTTT. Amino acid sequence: CASSPRGGGQPQHF.

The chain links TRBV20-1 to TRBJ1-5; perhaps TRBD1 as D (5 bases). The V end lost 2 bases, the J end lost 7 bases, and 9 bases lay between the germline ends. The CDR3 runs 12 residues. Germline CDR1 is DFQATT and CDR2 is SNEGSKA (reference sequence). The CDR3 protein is CSARQGEQPQHF. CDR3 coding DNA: TGCAGTGCTAGACAGGGTGAGCAGCCCCAGCATTTT.

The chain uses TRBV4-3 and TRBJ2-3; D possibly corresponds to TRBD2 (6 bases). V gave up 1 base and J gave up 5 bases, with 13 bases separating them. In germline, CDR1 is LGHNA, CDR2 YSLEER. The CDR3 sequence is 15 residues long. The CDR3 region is CASSQGARGLDTQYF. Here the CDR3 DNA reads TGCGCCAGCAGCCAAGGGGCCCGGGGACTAGATACGCAGTATTTT.

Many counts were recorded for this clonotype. DNA of the CDR3: TGTGCCAGCAGTTACCCAACGACAGGAGAGTTGGAGCAGTACTTC. The encoded protein is CASSYPTTGELEQYF. J is TRBJ2-7 and V is TRBV6-2 or TRBV6-3; D might be TRBD1 (6 bases). The germline V gene has CDR1 MNHEY and CDR2 SVGEGT. The V end was cut by 2 bases, the J end by 7 bases, with 18 bases between. The CDR3 covers 15 residues.

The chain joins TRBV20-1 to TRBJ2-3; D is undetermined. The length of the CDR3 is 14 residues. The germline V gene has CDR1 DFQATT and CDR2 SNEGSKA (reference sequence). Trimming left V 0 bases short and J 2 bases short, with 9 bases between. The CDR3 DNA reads TGCAGTGCTAGAGATCGAGCCGTCACAGATACGCAGTATTTT. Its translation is CSARDRAVTDTQYF.

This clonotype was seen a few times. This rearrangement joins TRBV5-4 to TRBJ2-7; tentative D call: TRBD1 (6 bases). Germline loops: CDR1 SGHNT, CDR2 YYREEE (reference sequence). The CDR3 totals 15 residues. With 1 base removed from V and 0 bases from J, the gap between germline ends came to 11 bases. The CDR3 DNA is TGTGCCAGCAGCTTGCCCGGGACAATCTCCTACGAGCAGTACTTC. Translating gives CASSLPGTISYEQYF.

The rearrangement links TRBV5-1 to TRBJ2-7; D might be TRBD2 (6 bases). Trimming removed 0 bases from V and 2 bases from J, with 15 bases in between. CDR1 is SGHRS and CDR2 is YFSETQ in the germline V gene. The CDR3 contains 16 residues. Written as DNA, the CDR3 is TGCGCCAGCAGCTTGGGTCCGGACTACCCCACCTACGAGCAGTACTTC. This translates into CASSLGPDYPTYEQYF.

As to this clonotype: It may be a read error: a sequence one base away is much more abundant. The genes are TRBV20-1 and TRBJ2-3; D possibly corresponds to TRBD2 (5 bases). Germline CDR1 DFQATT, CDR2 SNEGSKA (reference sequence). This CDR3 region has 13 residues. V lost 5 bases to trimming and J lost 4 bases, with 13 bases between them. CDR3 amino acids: CSAQRTSADTQYF. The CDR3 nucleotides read TGCAGTGCTCAGCGGACCAGCGCAGATACGCAGTATTTT.

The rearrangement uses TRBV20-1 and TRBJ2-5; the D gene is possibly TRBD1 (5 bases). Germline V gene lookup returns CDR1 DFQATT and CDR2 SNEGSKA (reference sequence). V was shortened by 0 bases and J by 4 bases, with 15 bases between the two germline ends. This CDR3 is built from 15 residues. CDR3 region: CSARDHGASGETQYF. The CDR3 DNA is TGCAGTGCTAGAGATCATGGGGCATCTGGAGAGACCCAGTACTTC.

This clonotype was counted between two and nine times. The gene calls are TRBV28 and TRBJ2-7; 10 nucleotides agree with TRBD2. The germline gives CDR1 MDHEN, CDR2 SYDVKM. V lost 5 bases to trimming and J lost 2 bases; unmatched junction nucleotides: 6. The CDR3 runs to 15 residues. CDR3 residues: CASSALAGEAYEQYF. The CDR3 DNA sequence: TGTGCCAGCAGTGCCCTAGCGGGAGAAGCCTACGAGCAGTACTTC.

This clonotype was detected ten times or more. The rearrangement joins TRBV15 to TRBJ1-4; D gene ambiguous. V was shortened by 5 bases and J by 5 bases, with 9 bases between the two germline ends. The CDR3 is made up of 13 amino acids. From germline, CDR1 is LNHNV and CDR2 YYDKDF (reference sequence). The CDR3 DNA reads TGTGCCACCAGCCCCCGGAGGAATGAAAAACTGTTTTTT. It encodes CATSPRRNEKLFF.